These 26 T cell receptor beta chains were all obtained from the same sample, sequenced in a study of blood T cell repertoires in COVID-19. Data came from immunoSEQ multiplex PCR; TCRdb stores just in-frame clones and leaves some out. Among approximately 65,000 clones listed, 88% were seen once. The sample taken for sequencing was peripheral blood. These receptors originate from a human donor in a cohort sampled during active COVID-19.

This clone was seen repeatedly, ten times or more. The chain is built from TRBV2 and TRBJ1-4, with 10 positions matching TRBD1. Losses at the gene ends were 4 bases for V and 5 bases for J; bases not matched to a gene: 4. This CDR3 contains 15 residues. CDR1 is SNHLY and CDR2 is FYNNEI in the germline V gene. The CDR3 nucleotides are TGTGCCAGCAGTGCCGACAGGGGGCGGAATGAAAAACTGTTTTTT. As protein: CASSADRGRNEKLFF.

Here the CDR3 reads CASSFRDRGLFSPGNTIYF. The CDR3, as DNA: TGTGCCAGCAGCTTCCGGGACAGGGGGCTTTTCTCTCCGGGAAACACCATATATTTT. The rearrangement joins TRBV5-6 to TRBJ1-3; 12 nucleotides line up with TRBD1. The ends lost 2 bases at V and 4 bases at J; junction bases unmatched: 13. This CDR3 is 19 amino acids long. CDR1 and CDR2 (germline): SGHDT, YYEEEE.

The rearrangement links TRBV7-2 to TRBJ2-2; D is perhaps TRBD1 (6 bases). Germline V gene sequence: CDR1 SGHTA, CDR2 FQGNSA. This CDR3 contains 15 residues. V was pared by 5 bases and J by 1 base, with 11 bases between. The CDR3 region is CASSLLGQNTGELFF. In nucleotides, the CDR3 is TGTGCCAGCAGCCTCCTGGGACAGAACACCGGGGAGCTGTTTTTT.

The genes are TRBV15 and TRBJ1-6; perhaps TRBD1 as D (5 bases). Germline V gene lookup returns CDR1 LNHNV and CDR2 YYDKDF (reference sequence). CDR3 length: 15 amino acids. Trimming took 0 bases from V and 5 from J, leaving 8 bases between them. The CDR3 spells CATSRDRAHNSPLHF. For the CDR3, the DNA is TGTGCCACCAGCAGAGACAGGGCGCATAATTCACCCCTCCACTTT.

This clone was seen only once. The chain has TRBV5-4 and TRBJ1-5, with 8 bases that match TRBD1. The V gene's germline CDR1 is SGHNT and CDR2 YYREEE (reference sequence). Trimming at V came to 4 bases and at J to 6 bases, leaving 3 bases not matched to a gene. CDR3 length: 13 amino acids. The CDR3 region is CASSQGASQPQHF. The CDR3 nucleotides are TGTGCCAGCAGCCAGGGGGCGAGTCAGCCCCAGCATTTT. The full variable domain, with the rest looked up from reference TRBV5-4 and TRBJ1-5, is ETGVTQSPTHLIKTRGQQVTLRCSSQSGHNTVSWYQQALGQGPQFIFQYYREEENGRGNFPPRFSGLQFPNYSSELNVNALELDDSALYLCASSQGASQPQHFGDGTRLSIL.

V and J are TRBV6-5 and TRBJ2-7, with D hard to call. The germline gives CDR1 MNHEY, CDR2 SVGAGI. With 7 bases removed from V and 7 bases from J, the gap between germline ends came to 14 bases. The CDR3 contains 12 residues. The CDR3, as DNA: TGTGCCAGCACCGCTACTACGAGGGAGCAGTACTTC. It encodes CASTATTREQYF.

This chain links TRBV5-1 with TRBJ2-3, with D maybe TRBD2 (6 bases). Between the trimmed V and J ends, which lost 5 bases and 2 bases, there was a span of 15 bases. This CDR3 spans 15 amino acids. CDR1 is SGHRS and CDR2 is YFSETQ in the germline V gene. CDR3 loop: CASRGLGGNTDTQYF. Here the CDR3 DNA reads TGCGCCAGCAGAGGCCTGGGCGGGAACACAGATACGCAGTATTTT.

The genes are TRBV25-1 and TRBJ2-3, with 8 bases matching TRBD1. Germline V gene lookup returns CDR1 MGHDK and CDR2 SYGVNS. The V gene end was trimmed by 2 bases and the J gene end by 0 bases; junction bases not matched to a gene: 7. The CDR3 loop spans 17 amino acids. The CDR3, as DNA: TGTGCCAGCAGTGAAGTTACCCGGACAGGGAGCACAGATACGCAGTATTTT. Its protein product is CASSEVTRTGSTDTQYF. Looking up the rest from reference TRBV25-1 and TRBJ2-3 gives the full variable domain: EADIYQTPRYLVIGTGKKITLECSQTMGHDKMYWYQQDPGMELHLIHYSYGVNSTEKGDLSSESTVSRIRTEHFPLTLESARPSHTSQYLCASSEVTRTGSTDTQYFGPGTRLTVL.

The chain joins TRBV6-2 or TRBV6-3 to TRBJ2-7, with D maybe TRBD1 (6 bases). V lost 5 bases to trimming and J lost 1 base, with 9 bases between them. The length of the CDR3 is 13 residues. Germline V CDR1 and CDR2: MNHEY, SVGEGT. In nucleotides, the CDR3 is TGTGCCAGCAGTGACAGGAATTCCTACGAGCAGTACTTC. Amino acid sequence: CASSDRNSYEQYF.

The V gene is TRBV11-2, the J gene TRBJ2-5; TRBD2 aligns across 9 bases. The CDR3 consists of 15 residues. Trimming at V came to 2 bases and at J to 6 bases, leaving 7 bases not matched to a gene. The germline V gene encodes CDR1 SGHAT and CDR2 FQNNGV. The CDR3 loop is CASSLTGTSSKTQYF. In DNA form, the CDR3 reads TGTGCCAGCAGCTTAACCGGGACTAGCTCGAAGACCCAGTACTTC.

V is TRBV18 and J is TRBJ2-7, with a tentative D call TRBD1 (6 bases). Germline loops: CDR1 KGHSH, CDR2 LQKENI. This CDR3 has 13 residues. Trimming cost V 1 base and J 5 bases, with 9 bases left between them. The CDR3 region has the DNA TGTGCCAGCTCACCACTACAGGGAAACGAGCAGTACTTC. Translated: CASSPLQGNEQYF. Drawing the rest from reference TRBV18 and TRBJ2-7, the complete variable domain is NAGVMQNPRHLVRRRGQEARLRCSPMKGHSHVYWYRQLPEEGLKFMVYLQKENIIDESGMPKERFSAEFPKEGPSILRIQQVVRGDSAAYFCASSPLQGNEQYFGPGTRLTVT.

This clone has more than one count but fewer than ten. The rearrangement links TRBV29-1 to TRBJ1-1, with TRBD1 matching over 9 bases. This CDR3 region has 11 residues. Trimming took 7 bases from V and 4 from J; bases not matched to a gene: 1. The germline V gene has CDR1 SQVTM and CDR2 ANQGSEA. CDR3 DNA: TGCAGCGCGACAGGGGGCACTGAAGCTTTCTTT. This encodes CSATGGTEAFF.

The chain carries TRBV18 and TRBJ2-1, with TRBD1 matching 9 bases. This CDR3 is built from 15 residues. V lost 0 bases to trimming and J lost 6 bases; unmatched junction nucleotides: 3. The germline V gene encodes CDR1 KGHSH and CDR2 LQKENI. The CDR3 DNA is TGTGCCAGCTCACCACCGGGACAGGGTGGCAATGAGCAGTTCTTC. Protein sequence: CASSPPGQGGNEQFF. The variable domain in full, completed from reference TRBV18 and TRBJ2-1, reads NAGVMQNPRHLVRRRGQEARLRCSPMKGHSHVYWYRQLPEEGLKFMVYLQKENIIDESGMPKERFSAEFPKEGPSILRIQQVVRGDSAAYFCASSPPGQGGNEQFFGPGTRLTVL.

The genes are TRBV6-5 and TRBJ2-7; 7 nucleotides agree with TRBD1. The CDR3 spans 15 residues. Germline trimming cut 6 bases from V and 2 bases from J; bases unmatched to any gene: 10. Germline CDR1 is MNHEY and CDR2 is SVGAGI. CDR3 amino acids: CASSPYRDRTYEQYF. In DNA form, the CDR3 reads TGTGCCAGCAGCCCCTACCGGGACAGAACCTACGAGCAGTACTTC.

The rearrangement uses TRBV5-1 and TRBJ2-3; the D gene is possibly TRBD2 (5 bases). The CDR3 spans 15 residues. The ends were cut back, 5 bases at V and 3 bases at J, with 16 bases in the middle. Germline CDR1 and CDR2: SGHRS and YFSETQ. CDR3 sequence reads: CASSRTTLATDTQYF. The CDR3 bases are TGCGCCAGCAGTCGAACTACGCTAGCAACAGATACGCAGTATTTT.

The V gene is TRBV18, the J gene TRBJ1-6, with TRBD1 identical over 7 bases. Looked up from germline, CDR1 is KGHSH and CDR2 is LQKENI. This CDR3 region has 14 residues. Losses at the gene ends were 8 bases for V and 6 bases for J; bases not matched to a gene: 7. This CDR3 is CASARDSVNSPLHF. The CDR3 nucleotides read TGTGCCAGCGCCCGGGACAGTGTTAATTCACCCCTCCACTTT.

V is TRBV7-9 and J is TRBJ2-2; D is uncertain. Germline CDR1 is SEHNR and CDR2 is FQNEAQ (reference sequence). The CDR3 is made up of 13 amino acids. V gave up 5 bases and J gave up 4 bases, with 8 bases separating them. CDR3 region: CASSPPVTGELFF. CDR3 sequence (DNA): TGTGCCAGCAGCCCCCCGGTCACCGGGGAGCTGTTTTTT.

The J gene is TRBJ1-2, the V gene TRBV7-2; tentative D call: TRBD1 (5 bases). The CDR3 is 15 amino acids. In germline, CDR1 is SGHTA, CDR2 FQGNSA. V was cut by 4 bases and J by 5 bases, with 17 bases left in between. This chain's CDR3 is CASSSGLPGGYGYTF. The CDR3 DNA reads TGTGCCAGCAGCTCGGGACTCCCGGGCGGTTATGGCTACACCTTC.

This chain connects TRBV6-5 to TRBJ1-4, with 9 nucleotides matching TRBD1. V trimming: 4 bases; J trimming: 7 bases; junction bases outside the gene matches: 7. The CDR3 is 15 residues long. Germline loops: CDR1 MNHEY, CDR2 SVGAGI. This CDR3 reads CASSSPGQGREKLFF. CDR3 bases: TGTGCCAGCAGTTCTCCGGGACAGGGACGTGAAAAACTGTTTTTT.

CDR3 DNA: TGTGCCAGCCGGGGGGTGAGGGAGGGCCAACTCAAAAACATTCAGTACTTC. It yields the protein CASRGVREGQLKNIQYF. The chain couples TRBV28 to TRBJ2-4; 7 nucleotides align to TRBD2. The CDR3 length is 17 residues. With V trimmed by 8 bases and J by 3 bases, 16 bases remained unmatched. Germline CDR1 reads MDHEN; CDR2 reads SYDVKM.

This clone was picked up one time. This chain joins TRBV11-1 and TRBJ2-1, with D perhaps TRBD1 (6 bases). Germline V gene lookup returns CDR1 SGHAT and CDR2 FQDESV (reference sequence). The V end lost 2 bases, the J end lost 6 bases, and 11 bases lay between the germline ends. The CDR3 covers 14 residues. CDR3 loop: CASSLTNRVNEQFF. As DNA, the CDR3 is TGTGCCAGCAGCTTAACGAACAGGGTCAATGAGCAGTTCTTC.

The rearrangement links TRBV9 to TRBJ2-7, with 12 nucleotides matching TRBD2. Germline V lookup: CDR1 SGDLS, CDR2 YYNGEE. The CDR3 extends over 15 amino acids. V was pared by 3 bases and J by 2 bases, with 3 bases of the junction left unmatched. The CDR3 DNA reads as TGTGCCAGCAGCGAACTAGCGGGAGGACCCTACGAGCAGTACTTC. Its protein product is CASSELAGGPYEQYF. Using reference TRBV9 and TRBJ2-7 for the parts outside the CDR3, the full variable domain is DSGVTQTPKHLITATGQRVTLRCSPRSGDLSVYWYQQSLDQGLQFLIQYYNGEERAKGNILERFSAQQFPDLHSELNLSSLELGDSALYFCASSELAGGPYEQYFGPGTRLTVT.

This chain joins TRBV6-1 and TRBJ2-1; TRBD1 agrees at 9 bases. CDR3 length: 16 amino acids. The germline gives CDR1 MNHNS, CDR2 SASEGT. V shed 2 bases, J shed 10 bases, and the junction held 12 bases outside the gene matches. For the CDR3, the DNA is TGTGCCAGCAGTGAATTCGGGACAGGGACCATAGGCGAGCAGTTCTTC. It yields the protein CASSEFGTGTIGEQFF.

This rearrangement joins TRBV5-1 to TRBJ1-1, with a tentative D call TRBD1 (5 bases). The CDR3 runs 15 residues. Germline CDR1 is SGHRS and CDR2 is YFSETQ. V lost 4 bases to trimming and J lost 1 base, with 14 bases between them. The CDR3 sequence: CASSEGVSSNTEAFF. For the CDR3, the DNA is TGCGCCAGCAGCGAAGGGGTGTCTTCGAACACTGAAGCTTTCTTT.

This chain connects TRBV7-8 to TRBJ1-1, with D maybe TRBD1 (5 bases). V gave up 1 base and J gave up 4 bases, with 13 bases separating them. The CDR3 sequence is 15 residues long. Germline values: CDR1 SGHVS, CDR2 FQNEAQ. The CDR3 coding sequence is TGTGCCAGCAGCTTAGTCGGGGGAAGCAGCACTGAAGCTTTCTTT. Translated, it gives CASSLVGGSSTEAFF.

The CDR3 here is CASSSQGEVNQPQHF. CDR3 bases: TGTGCCAGCAGCTCCCAAGGGGAGGTAAATCAGCCCCAGCATTTT. The chain employs TRBV7-2 and TRBJ1-5, with D perhaps TRBD1 (5 bases). The length of the CDR3 is 15 residues. V was pared by 4 bases and J by 4 bases, with 14 bases between. Per germline, CDR1 SGHTA and CDR2 FQGNSA.